This T cell receptor (beta chain) is drawn from a study of cytomegalovirus exposure and HLA in healthy donors. Note on this clone: The antigen is unknown.

The PCR made use of 60 Vbeta and 13 Jbeta primers. Generated by immunoSEQ multiplex PCR, the TCRdb table keeps only in-frame clones and is missing some. The sample contains some 170,000 clones, 82% of which appear only once. The CDR3 length is 16 residues. Germline V gene lookup returns CDR1 LNHDA and CDR2 SQIVND (reference sequence). V dropped 5 bases and J dropped 5; count of bases not matched to a gene: 13. The study, taken as a whole, reports: The presence/absence work took it that sequencing depth was about the same across donors. Highly shared variants forming one cluster were likely a sequencing artifact. Most TCR sequences were uncommon, yet certain public TCRs appeared in many donors.

Sequenced material: PBMCs. The rearrangement joins TRBV19 to TRBJ1-2; 8 positions agree with TRBD1. This receptor was identified in a girl aged 10 to 17 in good health and CMV-seropositive. CDR3 loop: CASSPQDRVDWYGYTF. The DNA for the CDR3 is TGTGCCAGTAGTCCTCAGGACAGGGTGGATTGGTATGGCTACACCTTC.